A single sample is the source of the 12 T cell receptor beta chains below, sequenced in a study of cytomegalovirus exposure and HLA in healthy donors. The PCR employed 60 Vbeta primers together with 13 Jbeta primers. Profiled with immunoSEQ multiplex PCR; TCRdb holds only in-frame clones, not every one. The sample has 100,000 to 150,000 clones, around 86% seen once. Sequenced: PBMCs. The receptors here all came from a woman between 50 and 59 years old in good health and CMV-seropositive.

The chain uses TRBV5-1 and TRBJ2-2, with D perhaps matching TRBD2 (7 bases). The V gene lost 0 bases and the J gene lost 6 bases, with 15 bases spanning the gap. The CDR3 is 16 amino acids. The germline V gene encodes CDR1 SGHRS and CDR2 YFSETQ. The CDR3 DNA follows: TGCGCCAGCAGCTTGGGAGGCGGGGGCCTCGCCGGGGAGCTGTTTTTT. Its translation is CASSLGGGGLAGELFF.

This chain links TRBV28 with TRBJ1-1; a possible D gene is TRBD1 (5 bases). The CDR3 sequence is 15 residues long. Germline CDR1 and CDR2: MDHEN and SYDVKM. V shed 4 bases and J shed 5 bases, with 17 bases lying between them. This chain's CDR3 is CASSSVWAGRTEAFF. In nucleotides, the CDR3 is TGTGCCAGCAGTTCAGTGTGGGCAGGGCGGACTGAAGCTTTCTTT.

Written as DNA, the CDR3 is TGCAGCGTTGAAGATAGGACAGTGAACACTGAAGCTTTCTTT. Translation: CSVEDRTVNTEAFF. The rearrangement joins TRBV29-1 to TRBJ1-1; maybe TRBD1 (6 bases). Germline loops: CDR1 SQVTM, CDR2 ANQGSEA. The CDR3 length is 14 residues. V was pared by 0 bases and J by 0 bases, with 8 bases between. The entire variable domain, with the rest obtained from reference TRBV29-1 and TRBJ1-1, is as follows: SAVISQKPSRDICQRGTSLTIQCQVDSQVTMMFWYRQQPGQSLTLIATANQGSEATYESGFVIDKFPISRPNLTFSTLTVSNMSPEDSSIYLCSVEDRTVNTEAFFGQGTRLTVV.

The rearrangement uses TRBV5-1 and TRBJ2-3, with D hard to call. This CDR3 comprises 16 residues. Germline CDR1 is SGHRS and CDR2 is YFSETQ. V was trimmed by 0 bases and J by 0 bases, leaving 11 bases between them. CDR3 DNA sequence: TGCGCCAGCAGCTTGGATACAGTCACCAGCACAGATACGCAGTATTTT. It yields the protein CASSLDTVTSTDTQYF.

CDR3: CASSVWGGFDTEAFF. The CDR3 bases are TGTGCCAGCAGCGTCTGGGGGGGTTTCGACACTGAAGCTTTCTTT. The V and J genes are TRBV9 and TRBJ1-1, with D possibly being TRBD1 (5 bases). The CDR3 length is 15 residues. The V end lost 2 bases, the J end lost 3 bases, and 14 bases lay between the germline ends. The V gene's germline CDR1 is SGDLS and CDR2 YYNGEE.

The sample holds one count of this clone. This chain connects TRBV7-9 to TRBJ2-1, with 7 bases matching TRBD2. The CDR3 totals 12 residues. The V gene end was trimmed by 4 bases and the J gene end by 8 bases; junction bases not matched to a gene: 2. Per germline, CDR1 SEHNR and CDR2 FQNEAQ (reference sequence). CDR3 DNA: TGTGCCAGCAGCTGGGCGGGAGATGAGCAGTTCTTC. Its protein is CASSWAGDEQFF.

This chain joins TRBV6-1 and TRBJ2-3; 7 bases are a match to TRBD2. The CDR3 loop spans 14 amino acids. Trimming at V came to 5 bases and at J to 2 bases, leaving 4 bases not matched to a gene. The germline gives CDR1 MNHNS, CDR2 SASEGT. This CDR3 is CASSRLAYTDTQYF. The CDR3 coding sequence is TGTGCCAGCAGTAGACTAGCCTACACAGATACGCAGTATTTT.

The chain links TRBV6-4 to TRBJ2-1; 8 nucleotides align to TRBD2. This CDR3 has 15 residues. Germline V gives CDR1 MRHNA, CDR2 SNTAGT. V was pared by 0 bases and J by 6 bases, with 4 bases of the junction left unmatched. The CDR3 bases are TGTGCCAGCAGTGACTCGGACAGCGGGAGCAATGAGCAGTTCTTC. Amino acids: CASSDSDSGSNEQFF.

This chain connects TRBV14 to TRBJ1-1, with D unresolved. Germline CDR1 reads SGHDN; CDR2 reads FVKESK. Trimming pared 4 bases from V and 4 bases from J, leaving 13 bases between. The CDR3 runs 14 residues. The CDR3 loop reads CASSPQRFLTEAFF. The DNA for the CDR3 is TGTGCCAGCAGCCCCCAGAGGTTTCTCACTGAAGCTTTCTTT.

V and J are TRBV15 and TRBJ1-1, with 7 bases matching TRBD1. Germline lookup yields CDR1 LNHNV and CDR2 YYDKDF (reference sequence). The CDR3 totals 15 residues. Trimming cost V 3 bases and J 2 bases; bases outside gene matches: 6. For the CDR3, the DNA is TGTGCCACCAGCAGTCCGACAGGGTTTAACACTGAAGCTTTCTTT. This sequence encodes CATSSPTGFNTEAFF.

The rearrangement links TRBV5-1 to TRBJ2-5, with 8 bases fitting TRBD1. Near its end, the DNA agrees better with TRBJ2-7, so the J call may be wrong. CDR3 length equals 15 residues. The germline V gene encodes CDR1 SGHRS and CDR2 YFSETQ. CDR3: CASSLVGTGAYEQYF. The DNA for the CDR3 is TGCGCCAGCAGCTTGGTTGGGACAGGAGCCTACGAGCAGTACTTC.

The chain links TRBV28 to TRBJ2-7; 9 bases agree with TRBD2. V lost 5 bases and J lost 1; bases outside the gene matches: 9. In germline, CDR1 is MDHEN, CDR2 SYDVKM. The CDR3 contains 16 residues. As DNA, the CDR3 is TGTGCCAGCAGTCCGACCGGGACTAGCTCGTCCTACGAGCAGTACTTC. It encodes CASSPTGTSSSYEQYF.